Listed below are T cell receptor beta chains from one sample, sequenced in a study of blood T cell repertoires in COVID-19. TCRdb keeps only in-frame clones here, not all; method: immunoSEQ multiplex PCR. The sample consists of 150,000 to 200,000 clones, approximately 90% of them appearing once. The material sequenced was peripheral blood. These receptors all come from a man aged 55 to 70 with acute or convalescent COVID-19. Both conserved end residues are trimmed from each CDR3.

TRBV29-1,SVRIVGGDNEQF
TRBV30,GAGRNYGYT
TRBV7-8,ASSLGGGPTIY
TRBV2,ASLLTSGGAPDTQY
TRBV14,ASSQDLAGELF
TRBV18,ASSPPVGRVRDTQY
TRBV11-2,ASSPGGANYGYT
TRBV5-1,ASSFGEGGYTEAF
TRBV21-1,ASSTQGPILYEQY
TRBV6-1,ASSEALRGF
TRBV7-3,ASSPTGTGSEKLF
TRBV27,ASSPWDRAKETQY
TRBV6-6,ASSYLDRANYGYT
TRBV7-8,ASSFRLTEKETQY
TRBV12-3/TRBV12-4,ASSTGNLGYT
TRBV4-2,ASSQGQGATEAF
TRBV4-1,ASSLGGVETQY
TRBV19,ASSATGGPNEQF
TRBV6-5,ASSRERSSYEQY
TRBV5-1,ASSSQTGEYGYT
TRBV29-1,SVPGQGMAAEAF
TRBV11-3,ASSLVLGGVNTEAF
TRBV18,ASSPRGQYNEQF
TRBV9,ASRNRATPYGYT
TRBV24-1,ATSQTGLFNQPQH
TRBV3-1/TRBV3-2,ASSQGGAQY
TRBV19,ASMWTGNQPQH
TRBV5-1,ASSLVGIEAF
TRBV5-5,ASSPDSRSNQPQH
TRBV29-1,SVRISGNTIY
TRBV11-1,ASSWYRNTEAF
TRBV12-5,ASGYLGGTGASSGNTIY
TRBV19,ASSRQVISGNTIY
TRBV11-1,ASSRLLQETQY
TRBV11-1,ASSLTGLAGGNEQF
TRBV9,ASSATGSGNIQY
TRBV5-4,ASSLGQGTGKTDTQY
TRBV15,ATSRARQGEQF
TRBV5-1,ASSSYPTGRRVLNEKLF
TRBV30,AWSATTVTTEAF
TRBV6-5,ASSAREETQY
TRBV6-2/TRBV6-3,ASSPLEGVGNQPQH
TRBV27,ASRSGGNYGYT
TRBV19,ASSPGGTGANYGYT
TRBV6-5,ASSRRDRGDTQY
TRBV6-5,ASSPPGGNEQF
TRBV6-2/TRBV6-3,ASSYGQGSGETQY
TRBV5-1,ASSFRDTDNSPLH
TRBV11-2,ASSAGQQHTEAF
TRBV4-2,ASSQDHRSGLF
TRBV19,ASSRTGGTGELF
TRBV4-3,ASSQDRLAGGPLMYETQY
TRBV2,ASKLGATNEKLF
TRBV5-6,ASSLGPYQPQH
TRBV6-2/TRBV6-3,ASSWRTGEVDTEAF
TRBV18,ASSPPGNTDTQY
TRBV2,ASSERRTGTTNEKLF
TRBV4-3,ASSQGARGYNEQF
TRBV5-1,ASSSNYPGQRSSYGYT
TRBV6-6,ASSTGKRGMNTEAF